Sequencing of this TCR beta chain was carried out in a study of T cells in Graves' hyperthyroidism and ophthalmopathy. Study-wide results and caveats: Most clonotypes that expanded in the thyroid above 0.001 also showed up in blood.

Lactation, pregnancy, other autoimmune disease or uncontrolled infection excluded patients. The germline gives CDR1 SEHNR, CDR2 FQNEAQ (reference sequence). The length of the CDR3 is 14 residues. V was shortened by 2 bases and J by 0 bases, with 5 bases between the two germline ends. On this clonotype itself: What it recognizes is unknown.

Regions amplified from RNA transcripts were the TCR beta CDR3 regions. An initial round of RT-PCR targeting the TCR CDR3 relied on the HTBI primer set. TCRdb called the multiplex PCR reads again in MiXCR, with one record for every CDR3 protein. This sample yields 490,000 or so distinct CDR3 sequences, of which around 16% are seen a single time; over 25% belongs to the top ten. The source material was blood. The chain uses TRBV7-9 and TRBJ2-1; D is unresolved. This clonotype originated in a woman younger than 45 with Graves' ophthalmopathy. The CDR3 protein is CASSLQFSYNEQFF. In DNA form, the CDR3 reads TGTGCCAGCAGCTTACAGTTCTCCTACAATGAGCAGTTCTTC.